The 20 T cell receptor beta chains below were found in one sample sequenced in a study of blood T cell repertoires in COVID-19. Repertoires were generated with immunoSEQ multiplex PCR, while TCRdb's copy carries only in-frame clones and drops some. The data contain some 670,000 clones, 75% to 90% of them seen just once; the ten biggest clones take up more than 0.25%. What was sequenced was peripheral blood. The receptor set was obtained from a woman aged 18 to 35 with acute or convalescent COVID-19.

The chain recombines TRBV19 with TRBJ1-6, with 7 bases aligning to TRBD1. The trim removed 5 bases at V and 7 bases at J, leaving 11 bases unmatched. There are 16 residues in the CDR3. From germline, CDR1 is LNHDA and CDR2 SQIVND (reference sequence). The CDR3 DNA follows: TGTGCCAGTAGTTACGTCGGAGGACAGGCAAATTCACCCCTCCACTTT. Its protein is CASSYVGGQANSPLHF.

This chain joins TRBV28 and TRBJ1-5; D ambiguous. V was shortened by 6 bases and J by 1 base, with 13 bases between the two germline ends. Germline V gene lookup returns CDR1 MDHEN and CDR2 SYDVKM. The CDR3 sequence is 15 residues long. As DNA, the CDR3 is TGTGCCAGCAGCCCCCTTATCCTAAGCAATCAGCCCCAGCATTTT. It yields the protein CASSPLILSNQPQHF.

The chain links TRBV5-1 to TRBJ2-7; 7 bases map to TRBD2. In germline, CDR1 is SGHRS, CDR2 YFSETQ. V shed 4 bases and J 0 bases; nucleotides not matched to a gene: 7. The length of the CDR3 is 15 residues. The chain's CDR3 is CASSRDGGSSYEQYF. CDR3 DNA: TGCGCCAGCAGCCGTGACGGGGGGAGCTCCTACGAGCAGTACTTC. The full variable domain, with the rest looked up from reference TRBV5-1 and TRBJ2-7, is KAGVTQTPRYLIKTRGQQVTLSCSPISGHRSVSWYQQTPGQGLQFLFEYFSETQRNKGNFPGRFSGRQFSNSRSEMNVSTLELGDSALYLCASSRDGGSSYEQYFGPGTRLTVT.

This chain's CDR3 is CASSQDVGVHSNQPQHF. CDR3 DNA sequence: TGCGCCAGCAGCCAAGACGTAGGGGTCCATAGCAATCAGCCCCAGCATTTT. This chain connects TRBV4-3 to TRBJ1-5; tentative D call: TRBD1 (5 bases). This CDR3 spans 17 amino acids. Between the trimmed V and J ends, which lost 0 bases and 0 bases, there was a span of 12 bases. Looked up from germline, CDR1 is LGHNA and CDR2 is YSLEER.

The genes are TRBV9 and TRBJ1-6; D possibly corresponds to TRBD1 (6 bases). The CDR3 length is 15 residues. The germline V and J ends were trimmed by 3 bases and 9 bases, with 16 bases remaining between them. Germline-derived CDR1 and CDR2 are SGDLS and YYNGEE. For the CDR3, the DNA is TGTGCCAGCAGCGACGACAGGATTTTGGTTTCACCCCTCCACTTT. As protein: CASSDDRILVSPLHF.

The chain links TRBV5-1 to TRBJ2-7; 12 bases agree with TRBD1. This CDR3 is built from 16 residues. Germline-derived CDR1 and CDR2 are SGHRS and YFSETQ. The V segment lost 3 bases and the J segment 10 bases; nucleotides outside the gene matches: 14. Written as DNA, the CDR3 is TGCGCCAGCAGCTCCCGGACCGGGACAGGGGGCCCCGATCAGTACTTC. Its protein product is CASSSRTGTGGPDQYF.

The chain carries TRBV7-9 and TRBJ1-1; 8 bases agree with TRBD1. The ends lost 2 bases at V and 2 bases at J; junction bases unmatched: 4. The CDR3 is made up of 15 amino acids. Germline CDR1 and CDR2: SEHNR and FQNEAQ (reference sequence). CDR3 region: CASSLTGQVNTEAFF. The CDR3 nucleotides read TGTGCCAGCAGCTTAACGGGACAGGTTAACACTGAAGCTTTCTTT.

The rearrangement joins TRBV6-5 to TRBJ1-5; no firm D call. CDR3 length: 16 residues. Between the trimmed V and J ends, which lost 1 base and 6 bases, there was a span of 16 bases. CDR1 and CDR2 from the germline V gene are MNHEY and SVGAGI. The CDR3 is CASSYLGGGNSQPQHF. CDR3 nucleotide sequence: TGTGCCAGCAGTTACTTAGGCGGAGGGAATAGTCAGCCCCAGCATTTT.

This chain links TRBV5-6 with TRBJ1-3; tentative D call: TRBD1 (5 bases). Germline V gene lookup returns CDR1 SGHDT and CDR2 YYEEEE. V was pared by 4 bases and J by 4 bases, with 6 bases between. This CDR3 is built from 12 residues. The chain's CDR3 is CASSPGGNTIYF. The CDR3 coding sequence is TGTGCCAGCAGCCCAGGGGGAAACACCATATATTTT.

This chain uses TRBV19 with TRBJ2-3, with D tentatively TRBD2 (5 bases). V lost 7 bases and J 5 bases, leaving 13 bases between the germline ends. CDR1 is LNHDA and CDR2 is SQIVND in the germline V gene (reference sequence). The CDR3 has 13 amino acids. The CDR3: CASTLRVGDTQYF. The CDR3 nucleotides are TGTGCCAGTACCCTGCGGGTAGGAGATACGCAGTATTTT.

The chain couples TRBV5-6 to TRBJ2-7; D is perhaps TRBD1 (6 bases). The CDR3 is 17 amino acids. The V end was cut by 0 bases, the J end by 2 bases, with 18 bases between. Germline V CDR1 and CDR2: SGHDT, YYEEEE. This chain's CDR3 is CASSLGGGAYLTYEQYF. The DNA for the CDR3 is TGTGCCAGCAGCTTGGGAGGGGGTGCATACTTAACCTACGAGCAGTACTTC.

The J gene is TRBJ2-4, the V gene TRBV6-1; D call uncertain. This CDR3 is built from 18 residues. Germline CDR1 is MNHNS and CDR2 is SASEGT. V lost 2 bases to trimming and J lost 0 bases, with 17 bases between them. This chain's CDR3 is CASSETGRPTLAKNIQYF. As DNA, the CDR3 is TGTGCCAGCAGTGAAACGGGTCGCCCGACCCTAGCCAAAAACATTCAGTACTTC.

CDR3 in amino acids: CASSQAGHPSSYNSPLHF. The CDR3 nucleotides are TGTGCCAGCAGCCAGGCAGGGCACCCCAGCTCCTATAATTCACCCCTCCACTTT. The genes are TRBV14 and TRBJ1-6, with D possibly matching TRBD1 (5 bases). In germline, CDR1 is SGHDN, CDR2 FVKESK. The CDR3 is made up of 18 amino acids. Trimming cost V 3 bases and J 0 bases, with 15 bases left between them.

CDR3 in amino acids: CASSEPAGGFYNSPLHF. The CDR3 nucleotides are TGTGCCAGCAGTGAACCGGCAGGGGGCTTCTATAATTCACCCCTCCACTTT. V is TRBV6-1 and J is TRBJ1-6, with 8 bases identical to TRBD1. Germline CDR1 reads MNHNS; CDR2 reads SASEGT. CDR3 length equals 17 residues. V dropped 2 bases and J dropped 3; count of bases not matched to a gene: 6.

The chain has TRBV3-1 (or the pseudogene TRBV3-2) and TRBJ1-2, with D unclear. The CDR3 is made up of 15 amino acids. Trimming removed 1 base at V and 4 bases at J, with 13 bases between. CDR1 is LGHDT and CDR2 is YNNKEL in the germline V gene (reference sequence). The CDR3: CASSQGATPVYGYTF. The CDR3 DNA sequence: TGTGCCAGCAGCCAAGGCGCGACTCCAGTCTATGGCTACACCTTC.

V usage is TRBV12-3 or TRBV12-4 and J usage is TRBJ1-2; a weak D match, TRBD1 (6 bases). This CDR3 spans 13 amino acids. Trimming pared 5 bases from V and 8 bases from J, leaving 15 bases between. The CDR3 sequence: CASSHQGRGGYTF. As DNA, the CDR3 is TGTGCCAGCAGTCACCAGGGGAGAGGGGGCTACACCTTC.

This chain joins TRBV7-3 and TRBJ1-4, with 8 bases aligning to TRBD1. The CDR3 length is 16 residues. Germline CDR1 SGHTA, CDR2 FQGTGA. V gave up 4 bases and J gave up 8 bases; unmatched junction bases: 12. The CDR3 sequence: CASSSPSGQVFEKLFF. CDR3 bases: TGTGCCAGCAGCTCCCCTTCGGGACAGGTCTTCGAAAAACTGTTTTTT.

The V call is TRBV5-1, the J call TRBJ1-1; possibly TRBD1 for D (6 bases). Between the trimmed V and J ends, which lost 6 bases and 1 base, there was a span of 13 bases. CDR3 length equals 14 residues. Germline V gene lookup returns CDR1 SGHRS and CDR2 YFSETQ. CDR3 coding DNA: TGCGCCAGCAACCAACAGGGAGCGAACACTGAAGCTTTCTTT. The encoded protein is CASNQQGANTEAFF.

This chain joins TRBV19 and TRBJ2-7, with a possible D match to TRBD2 (5 bases). CDR1 and CDR2 from the germline V gene are LNHDA and SQIVND (reference sequence). Trimming took 1 base from V and 0 from J, leaving 10 bases between them. The CDR3 loop spans 15 amino acids. This chain's CDR3 is CASSIGTRASYEQYF. The CDR3, as DNA: TGTGCCAGTAGTATAGGTACGAGGGCCTCCTACGAGCAGTACTTC. The variable domain in full, completed from reference TRBV19 and TRBJ2-7, reads DGGITQSPKYLFRKEGQNVTLSCEQNLNHDAMYWYRQDPGQGLRLIYYSQIVNDFQKGDIAEGYSVSREKKESFPLTVTSAQKNPTAFYLCASSIGTRASYEQYFGPGTRLTVT.

CDR3 residues: CASSSGQGTGASNQPQHF. CDR3 in DNA: TGTGCCAGCAGTTCGGGACAGGGAACAGGGGCTAGCAATCAGCCCCAGCATTTT. The J gene is TRBJ1-5, the V gene TRBV7-8; TRBD1 matches 9 bases. The germline V gene encodes CDR1 SGHVS and CDR2 FQNEAQ. V lost 6 bases, J lost 0 bases, and 12 bases stayed unmatched. This CDR3 region has 18 residues.